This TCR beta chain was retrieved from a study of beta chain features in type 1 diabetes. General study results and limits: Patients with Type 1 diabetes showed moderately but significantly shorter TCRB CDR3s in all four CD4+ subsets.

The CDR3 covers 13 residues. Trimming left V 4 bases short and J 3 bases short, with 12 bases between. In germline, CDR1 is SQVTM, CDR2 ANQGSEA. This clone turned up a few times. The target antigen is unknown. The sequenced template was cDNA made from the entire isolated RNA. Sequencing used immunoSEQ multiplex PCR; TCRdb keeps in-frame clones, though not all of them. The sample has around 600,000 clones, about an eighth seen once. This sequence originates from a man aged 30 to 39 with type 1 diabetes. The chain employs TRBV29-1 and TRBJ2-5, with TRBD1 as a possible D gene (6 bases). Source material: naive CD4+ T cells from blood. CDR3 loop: CSVARTVEETQYF. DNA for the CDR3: TGCAGCGTTGCTCGGACAGTTGAAGAGACCCAGTACTTC.